The present TCR beta chain was sequenced within a study of blood T cell repertoires in COVID-19. At the level of the study: T cells, B-cell-depleted T cells, or PBMCs supplied cDNA or gDNA.

There are 17 residues in the CDR3. The V and J ends lost 2 bases and 0 bases respectively, with 15 bases between them. Germline assignment: CDR1 MNHEY and CDR2 SVGEGT. Here immunoSEQ multiplex PCR was the method, and the copy in TCRdb shows in-frame clones only, minus some. This sample has roughly 37,000 clones, with 60% to 85% found just once. J is TRBJ2-3 and V is TRBV6-2 or TRBV6-3, with TRBD2 as a possible D gene (6 bases). This TCR came from a man in his fifties or sixties with active COVID-19. Sequenced: peripheral blood. CDR3 amino acids: CASSYAPGGVSTDTQYF. As DNA, the CDR3 is TGTGCCAGCAGTTACGCCCCGGGCGGGGTCAGCACAGATACGCAGTATTTT.